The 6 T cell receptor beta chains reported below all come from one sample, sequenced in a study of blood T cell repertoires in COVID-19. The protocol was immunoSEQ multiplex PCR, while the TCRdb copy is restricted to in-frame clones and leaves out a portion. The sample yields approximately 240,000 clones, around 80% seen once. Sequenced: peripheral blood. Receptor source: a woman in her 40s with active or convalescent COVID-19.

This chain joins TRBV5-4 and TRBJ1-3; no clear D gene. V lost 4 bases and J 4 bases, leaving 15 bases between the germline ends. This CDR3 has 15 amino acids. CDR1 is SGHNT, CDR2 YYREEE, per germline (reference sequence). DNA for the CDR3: TGTGCCAGCAGCCCCTACGGGTTTGGAGGAAACACCATATATTTT. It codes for CASSPYGFGGNTIYF.

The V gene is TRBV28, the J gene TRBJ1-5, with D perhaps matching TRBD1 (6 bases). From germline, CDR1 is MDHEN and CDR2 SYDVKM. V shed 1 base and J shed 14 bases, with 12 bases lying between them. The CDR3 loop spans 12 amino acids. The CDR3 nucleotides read TGTGCCAGCAGTTTATCCCCGGGACAAAAGCATTTT. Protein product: CASSLSPGQKHF.

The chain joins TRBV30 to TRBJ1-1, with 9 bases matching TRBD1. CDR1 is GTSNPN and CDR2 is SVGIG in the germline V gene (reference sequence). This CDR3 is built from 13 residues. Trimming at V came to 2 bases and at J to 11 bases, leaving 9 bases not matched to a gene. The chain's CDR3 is CAWSLTGGAWAFF. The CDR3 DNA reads TGTGCCTGGAGTCTCACAGGGGGCGCCTGGGCTTTCTTT.

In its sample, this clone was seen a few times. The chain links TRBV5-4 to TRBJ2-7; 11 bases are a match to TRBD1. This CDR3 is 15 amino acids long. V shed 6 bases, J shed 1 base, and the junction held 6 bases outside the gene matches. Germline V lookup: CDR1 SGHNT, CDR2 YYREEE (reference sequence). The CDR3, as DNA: TGTGCCAGCACCTCCGGACAGGGGGCTTCCTACGAGCAGTACTTC. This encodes CASTSGQGASYEQYF.

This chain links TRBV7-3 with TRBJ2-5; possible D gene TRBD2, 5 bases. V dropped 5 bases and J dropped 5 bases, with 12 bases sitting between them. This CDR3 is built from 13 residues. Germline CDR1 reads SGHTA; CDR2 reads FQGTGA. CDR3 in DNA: TGTGCCAGCAGCGCGGGCCCCGGGGAGACCCAGTACTTC. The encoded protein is CASSAGPGETQYF.

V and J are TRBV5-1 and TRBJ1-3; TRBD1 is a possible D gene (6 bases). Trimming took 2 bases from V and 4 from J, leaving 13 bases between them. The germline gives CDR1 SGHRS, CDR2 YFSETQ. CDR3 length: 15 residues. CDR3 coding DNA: TGCGCCAGCAGCTTAGGGGGGGCGCTGGGAAACACCATATATTTT. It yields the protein CASSLGGALGNTIYF.